The present T cell receptor (beta chain) was sequenced within a study of early T cells in non-severe SARS-CoV-2 infection. TCRdb re-derived calls from the 5' RACE reads in MiXCR, one entry per CDR3 protein. The table has approximately 22,000 distinct CDR3 sequences, approximately 5.7% seen once. V dropped 1 base and J dropped 8 bases, with 8 bases sitting between them. Germline CDR1 is LGHDT and CDR2 is YNNKEL (reference sequence). This CDR3 is 12 amino acids long. This clonotype was counted a few times. V gene TRBV3-1 combines with J gene TRBJ1-2, with a tentative D call TRBD1 (5 bases). This material consisted of whole blood, taken at baseline. This clonotype originated in an adult who was a healthcare worker with PCR-confirmed SARS-CoV-2 infection or an uninfected control (not recorded which). The CDR3 loop reads CASSQGQRGYTF. CDR3 coding DNA: TGTGCCAGCAGCCAAGGACAGAGAGGCTACACCTTC.